Listed here are 23 T cell receptor beta chains from one sample, sequenced in a study of blood T cell repertoires in COVID-19. Sequencing was performed with immunoSEQ multiplex PCR; in TCRdb, only in-frame clones are kept and a portion is missing. This sample has around 67,000 clones, with 70% to 90% found just once. The sequencing sample was made of peripheral blood. All receptors derive from a man between 70 and 80 years old with acute or convalescent COVID-19.

The sample holds one count of this clone. The chain employs TRBV21-1 and TRBJ2-2; TRBD1 reflects the table's D call only, with no check against the DNA. TRBV21-1 is given as a pseudogene. CDR3 length equals 16 residues. CDR3 DNA sequence: TGTGCCAGCAGCCCCGGGACAGGGGATCGGGCCGGGGAGCTGTTTTTT. Translating it yields CASSPGTGDRAGELFF.

The chain carries TRBV29-1 and TRBJ1-2; TRBD1 matches 9 bases. The CDR3 has 10 residues. J gave up 14 bases and V 3 bases, and 4 bases lay outside the gene matches. From germline, CDR1 is SQVTM and CDR2 ANQGSEA. The CDR3 DNA follows: TGCAGCGTTGAGGGACAGGGCGAAACCTTC. This codes for CSVEGQGETF.

The sample holds one count of this clone. This chain uses TRBV20-1 with TRBJ2-7; 10 positions match TRBD2. Germline-derived CDR1 and CDR2 are DFQATT and SNEGSKA (reference sequence). This CDR3 has 14 amino acids. V was clipped by 3 bases and J by 2 bases; unmatched bases: 4. CDR3 sequence: CSASRLAGAYEQYF. CDR3 sequence (DNA): TGCAGTGCTAGTAGGCTAGCGGGGGCCTACGAGCAGTACTTC.

This clone is a singleton in its sample. This chain links TRBV29-1 with TRBJ1-5; TRBD1 is a possible D gene (5 bases). This CDR3 is 12 amino acids long. The V gene lost 4 bases and the J gene lost 3 bases, with 7 bases spanning the gap. CDR1 and CDR2 (germline): SQVTM, ANQGSEA. CDR3 bases: TGCAGCGTTGGACAGTTCAATCAGCCCCAGCATTTT. Translation gives CSVGQFNQPQHF.

The V gene is TRBV29-1, the J gene TRBJ2-1; no firm D call. This CDR3 region has 13 residues. Per the germline V gene, CDR1 is SQVTM and CDR2 is ANQGSEA. V was trimmed by 4 bases and J by 1 base, leaving 8 bases between them. DNA of the CDR3: TGCAGCGTTGTGAGGCTATCCTACAATGAGCAGTTCTTC. The encoded protein is CSVVRLSYNEQFF.

This chain joins TRBV5-4 and TRBJ1-4; no definite D call. Between the trimmed V and J ends, which lost 0 bases and 8 bases, there was a span of 14 bases. This CDR3 region has 15 residues. Germline V gene lookup returns CDR1 SGHNT and CDR2 YYREEE (reference sequence). CDR3 amino acids: CASSLGGRVGEKLFF. CDR3 DNA: TGTGCCAGCAGCTTGGGCGGCCGAGTTGGGGAAAAACTGTTTTTT.

This clone was counted only a few times. The chain uses TRBV9 and TRBJ1-3; 8 bases are shared with TRBD1. After removal of 3 bases from V and 6 bases from J, the junction contained 8 bases not matched to a gene. The CDR3 spans 15 residues. Germline V gene data show CDR1 as SGDLS and CDR2 as YYNGEE. The CDR3: CASSETGVSLNTIYF. CDR3 nucleotide sequence: TGTGCCAGCAGCGAGACAGGGGTATCATTAAACACCATATATTTT.

This clone was seen once. The CDR3 nucleotides read TGCGCCAGCAGCTTGGAGGCAGGGTTCAATGAAAAACTGTTTTTT. Translation gives CASSLEAGFNEKLFF. The V call is TRBV5-1, the J call TRBJ1-4; weak D call: TRBD1 (5 bases). This CDR3 region has 15 residues. Germline V lookup: CDR1 SGHRS, CDR2 YFSETQ. V was cut by 0 bases and J by 5 bases, with 11 bases left in between. Filled out from reference TRBV5-1 and TRBJ1-4, the complete variable domain reads KAGVTQTPRYLIKTRGQQVTLSCSPISGHRSVSWYQQTPGQGLQFLFEYFSETQRNKGNFPGRFSGRQFSNSRSEMNVSTLELGDSALYLCASSLEAGFNEKLFFGSGTQLSVL.

The chain recombines TRBV9 with TRBJ1-1, with TRBD1 matching over 8 bases. The CDR3 has 15 residues. The germline V gene encodes CDR1 SGDLS and CDR2 YYNGEE. V lost 4 bases, J lost 2 bases, and 7 bases stayed unmatched. For the CDR3, the DNA is TGTGCCAGCAGCCCCTGGACAGGGAGTAACACTGAAGCTTTCTTT. It yields the protein CASSPWTGSNTEAFF.

The rearrangement uses TRBV19 and TRBJ2-5; D not certain. The length of the CDR3 is 14 residues. V shed 3 bases and J shed 4 bases, with 12 bases lying between them. CDR1 and CDR2 from the germline V gene are LNHDA and SQIVND (reference sequence). CDR3: CASSISRLGETQYF. CDR3 DNA: TGTGCCAGTAGTATTTCTAGACTCGGAGAGACCCAGTACTTC.

This clone came up once. The chain employs TRBV29-1 and TRBJ2-3; 10 nucleotides align to TRBD2. Germline CDR1 SQVTM, CDR2 ANQGSEA. The CDR3 is made up of 15 amino acids. V was pared by 2 bases and J by 4 bases, with 6 bases of the junction left unmatched. CDR3 nucleotide sequence: TGCAGCGTTGAAATCCCGGGGACTAGCGCAGATACGCAGTATTTT. Its protein is CSVEIPGTSADTQYF.

This clone has just one count. The chain is built from TRBV6-5 and TRBJ2-1; 7 bases map to TRBD2. Germline-derived CDR1 and CDR2 are MNHEY and SVGAGI. The CDR3 has 15 residues. The V and J ends lost 5 bases and 9 bases, in that order; junction bases with no gene match: 13. Here the CDR3 reads CASSQRPAGVGEQFF. The CDR3 DNA is TGTGCCAGCAGTCAACGCCCCGCGGGAGTAGGTGAGCAGTTCTTC.

The chain is built from TRBV2 and TRBJ2-3; 7 nucleotides match TRBD2. Losses at the gene ends were 3 bases for V and 1 base for J; bases not matched to a gene: 4. CDR1 is SNHLY and CDR2 is FYNNEI in the germline V gene. The CDR3 covers 15 residues. This CDR3 reads CASSDSLAGTDTQYF. CDR3 DNA sequence: TGTGCCAGCAGTGATAGTCTAGCGGGCACAGATACGCAGTATTTT.

The chain carries TRBV19 and TRBJ1-5; D is ambiguous. V lost 6 bases and J lost 5, with 14 bases in between. CDR1 is LNHDA, CDR2 SQIVND, per germline (reference sequence). This CDR3 spans 14 amino acids. CDR3 sequence reads: CASSSGMSYQPQHF. CDR3 sequence (DNA): TGTGCCAGTAGCTCCGGGATGAGTTATCAGCCCCAGCATTTT.

The count of this clone is one. The chain employs TRBV6-5 and TRBJ1-2; TRBD1 might be the D (6 bases). In germline, CDR1 is MNHEY, CDR2 SVGAGI. This CDR3 is built from 13 residues. The ends were cut back, 8 bases at V and 5 bases at J, with 15 bases in the middle. DNA of the CDR3: TGTGCCAGCGGTAGGACAGAAAGTTATGGCTACACCTTC. This codes for CASGRTESYGYTF.

The chain combines TRBV6-1 with TRBJ1-5, with D possibly matching TRBD1 (6 bases). V shed 2 bases and J shed 6 bases, with 14 bases lying between them. The CDR3 runs to 15 residues. The V gene's germline CDR1 is MNHNS and CDR2 SASEGT. The CDR3: CASSERGGLVQPQHF. The CDR3 DNA reads TGTGCCAGCAGTGAACGCGGGGGCCTGGTTCAGCCCCAGCATTTT.

J is TRBJ2-7 and V is TRBV29-1, with 7 bases matching TRBD2. Germline V CDR1 and CDR2: SQVTM, ANQGSEA. The CDR3 sequence is 12 residues long. With V trimmed by 4 bases and J by 2 bases, 2 bases remained unmatched. CDR3 region: CSVGGGTYEQYF. For the CDR3, the DNA is TGCAGCGTTGGGGGAGGGACCTACGAGCAGTACTTC.

The rearrangement uses TRBV11-2 and TRBJ2-7; 7 nucleotides line up with TRBD2. The CDR3 contains 15 residues. CDR1 is SGHAT and CDR2 is FQNNGV in the germline V gene. V dropped 5 bases and J dropped 6; count of bases not matched to a gene: 13. The CDR3 protein is CASSHGLRGRGEQYF. CDR3 nucleotide sequence: TGTGCCAGCAGCCACGGCCTCCGGGGGAGGGGCGAGCAGTACTTC.

This clone was observed a few times. The rearrangement uses TRBV4-2 and TRBJ2-1, with 8 bases aligning to TRBD2. CDR1 and CDR2 from the germline V gene are LGHNA and YNFKEQ. J lost 2 bases, V lost 4 bases, and 10 bases had no gene match. The CDR3 is 17 amino acids. CDR3 in DNA: TGTGCCAGCAGCCTCGCTGCAGCGGGAGTAACCTACAATGAGCAGTTCTTC. Amino acid sequence: CASSLAAAGVTYNEQFF.

This sequence joins TRBV4-2 and TRBJ2-1, with a possible D match to TRBD2 (7 bases). The CDR3 has 15 residues. Trimming removed 4 bases at V and 2 bases at J, with 12 bases between. CDR1 and CDR2 (germline): LGHNA, YNFKEQ. The CDR3 here is CASSLGGGPYNEQFF. CDR3 DNA: TGTGCCAGCAGCCTTGGGGGGGGGCCCTACAATGAGCAGTTCTTC.

V usage is TRBV7-2 and J usage is TRBJ2-2, with a weak D call TRBD2 (7 bases). V lost 7 bases and J lost 5, with 11 bases in between. Germline CDR1 SGHTA, CDR2 FQGNSA. This CDR3 comprises 13 residues. This CDR3 is CASKGGGTGELFF. In DNA form, the CDR3 reads TGTGCCAGCAAGGGAGGGGGAACCGGGGAGCTGTTTTTT.

The V gene is TRBV19, the J gene TRBJ2-2, with D maybe TRBD1 (6 bases). The CDR3 loop spans 17 amino acids. CDR1 LNHDA and CDR2 SQIVND come from the germline V gene (reference sequence). Trimming stripped 2 bases from V and 2 bases from J, with 15 bases between. CDR3 in DNA: TGTGCCAGTAGTATAAAAGGGTTGGGGGCCAACACCGGGGAGCTGTTTTTT. Its protein is CASSIKGLGANTGELFF.

This chain joins TRBV19 and TRBJ2-1, with D possibly matching TRBD1 (6 bases). The length of the CDR3 is 15 residues. CDR1 is LNHDA and CDR2 is SQIVND in the germline V gene (reference sequence). Deletions cut 4 bases from V and 10 bases from J, with 20 bases between. The DNA of the CDR3 is TGTGCCAGTAGTAGTCCCAGGGGTAGGGCAGACGAGCAGTTCTTC. Protein product: CASSSPRGRADEQFF.